This T cell receptor (beta chain) stems from a study of OX40 agonist ivuxolimab in advanced cancers. Study in general: Treatment received earlier with anti-PD-1, anti-PD-L1 or anti-CTLA-4 agents was allowed, and more than 35% had some. Notes on the study in general: Averaging showed that CD8+ T cells had more expanded clones than CD4+ did.

V lost 4 bases to trimming and J lost 4 bases, with 7 bases between them. Germline CDR1 MDHEN, CDR2 SYDVKM. The CDR3 is made up of 12 amino acids. A word on this clone: As yet, its antigen is unknown.

Here immunoSEQ multiplex PCR was the method, and the copy in TCRdb shows in-frame clones only, minus some. The sample shows 96,000 or so clones, about 90% of them seen only once. This specimen consisted of CD4+ or CD8+ T cells sorted from blood, obtained in a trial of the OX40 agonist ivuxolimab. This clonotype originated in an adult with an advanced solid tumor such as melanoma, head and neck, liver or kidney cancer. V and J are TRBV28 and TRBJ1-2, with TRBD1 as a possible D gene (5 bases). CDR3 sequence reads: CASSSQGYGYTF. For the CDR3, the DNA is TGTGCCAGCAGTTCTCAGGGCTATGGCTACACCTTC.